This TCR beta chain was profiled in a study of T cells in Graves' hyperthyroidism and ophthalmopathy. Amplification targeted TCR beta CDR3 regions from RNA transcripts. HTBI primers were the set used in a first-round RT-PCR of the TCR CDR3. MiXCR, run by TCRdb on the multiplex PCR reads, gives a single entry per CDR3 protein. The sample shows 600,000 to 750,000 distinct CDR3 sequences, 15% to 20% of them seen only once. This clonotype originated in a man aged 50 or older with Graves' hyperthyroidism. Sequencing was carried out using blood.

CDR3 protein: CASGVRQMNTEAFF. CDR3 DNA: TGTGCCAGCGGAGTGAGACAGATGAACACTGAAGCTTTCTTT. The chain has TRBV12-3 or TRBV12-4 and TRBJ1-1; tentatively, D is TRBD1 (5 bases). V was trimmed by 8 bases and J by 0 bases, leaving 13 bases between them. The CDR3 covers 14 residues.